Detailed here is one T cell receptor (beta chain). The data originate from a study of T cell responses to AZD1222 COVID-19 vaccine. The CDR3 is made up of 15 amino acids. V lost 0 bases and J lost 0, with 8 bases in between. The germline V gene encodes CDR1 MNHNS and CDR2 SASEGT. The data were produced by immunoSEQ multiplex PCR, yet TCRdb's version contains in-frame clones alone and is incomplete. This sample has about 220,000 clones, with 90% to 95% found just once. This chain joins TRBV6-1 and TRBJ1-1; D is undetermined. The starting material was peripheral blood, obtained on day 0 of MenACWY control vaccination. This sequence was found in an adult in good health. The DNA for the CDR3 is TGTGCCAGCAGTGAAGCACAGTACATGAACACTGAAGCTTTCTTT. This translates into CASSEAQYMNTEAFF.